The T cell receptor beta chain described here comes from a study of vaccination and CD4 T cells after COVID-19. Comments on this clonotype: The antigen is undetermined. One end of the junction is discordant with germline, which a read error may explain.

An Oncomine TCR Beta short-read assay was used to sequence the DNA from cultured CD4+ T cells. MiXCR, run by TCRdb on the PCR reads, gives a single entry per CDR3 protein. The table has about 19,000 distinct CDR3 sequences, approximately 31% seen once. There are 14 residues in the CDR3. Germline-derived CDR1 and CDR2 are SSHAT and FNYEAQ (reference sequence). Indicated treatment: roughly 10-day PBMC culture with coronavirus spike peptide pools or control peptides (ViraFEST assay). The sequenced sample consisted of cultured CD4+ T cells from blood. The receptor was derived from a human donor with COVID-19. The chain is built from TRBV7-7 and TRBJ2-2, with 7 bases identical to TRBD1. CDR3 sequence reads: CASSLGQATGELFF. The CDR3, as DNA: TGTGCTAGCAGCTTAGGACAGGCTACCGGGGAGCTGTTTTTT.